This is a list of T cell receptor beta chains from one sample in a study of blood T cell repertoires in COVID-19. This table comes from immunoSEQ multiplex PCR, and its TCRdb copy is limited to in-frame clones, with some not included. Found here are 350,000 to 450,000 clones, 91% of them singletons; the top ten hold just over 0.85%. The material sequenced was PBMCs or T cells enriched from blood (not recorded which). The receptors were gathered from a woman aged 40 to 49 who had been exposed to COVID-19. CDR3s include the opening cysteine and the closing phenylalanine or tryptophan. Fields, in order: clone size, D gene, J gene, V gene, CDR3 protein, CDR3 DNA. The D gene is left open where the match is weak. Not every row has a clone size; where given, it reads once, few, many or a size class.

>NA|NA|TRBJ1-1|TRBV30
CAWRDSMNTEAFF
TGTGCCTGGAGGGATAGCATGAACACTGAAGCTTTCTTT
>NA|TRBD1|TRBJ2-3|TRBV5-1
CASSFGQGKLTDTQYF
TGCGCCAGCAGCTTCGGACAGGGGAAGTTAACAGATACGCAGTATTTT
>once|TRBD1|TRBJ2-1|TRBV5-6
CASSRTGSSYNEQFF
TGTGCCAGCAGCCGGACAGGGAGCTCCTACAATGAGCAGTTCTTC
>NA|TRBD1|TRBJ1-1|TRBV7-9
CASSGEGGAAEAFF
TGTGCCAGCAGCGGCGAAGGGGGCGCGGCTGAAGCTTTCTTT
>NA|NA|TRBJ2-1|TRBV6-5
CASSYSRIAGHEQFF
TGTGCCAGCAGTTACTCGAGAATAGCCGGTCATGAGCAGTTCTTC
>NA|TRBD2|TRBJ2-7|TRBV6-6
CASNSGSAREQYF
TGTGCCAGCAATAGCGGGAGTGCGAGGGAGCAGTACTTC
>NA|TRBD1|TRBJ2-7|TRBV12-3/TRBV12-4
CASSFDREYEQYF
TGTGCCAGCAGTTTCGACAGGGAGTACGAGCAGTACTTC
>NA|NA|TRBJ1-2|TRBV30
CAWSRVGNPSLYGYTF
TGTGCCTGGAGTCGGGTTGGAAATCCTTCACTCTATGGCTACACCTTC
>few|NA|TRBJ1-1|TRBV5-1
CASRYTGNTEAFF
TGCGCCAGCAGATATACAGGGAACACTGAAGCTTTCTTT
>NA|TRBD1|TRBJ1-6|TRBV10-1
CASSARTGAPLHF
TGCGCCAGCAGCGCCCGGACAGGGGCACCCCTCCACTTT
>NA|NA|TRBJ1-4|TRBV18
CASSPGQNEKLFF
TGTGCCAGCTCGCCCGGACAGAATGAAAAACTGTTTTTT
>NA|NA|TRBJ2-3|TRBV5-8
CASSLGRTRTDTQYF
TGTGCCAGCAGCTTAGGGAGGACCCGCACAGATACGCAGTATTTT
>NA|TRBD1|TRBJ1-2|TRBV9
CASSVGVWDREGYTF
TGTGCCAGCAGCGTAGGGGTTTGGGACAGGGAGGGCTACACCTTC
>NA|NA|TRBJ2-2|TRBV3-1/TRBV3-2
CASSQDLVRAGELFF
TGTGCCAGCAGCCAAGATCTAGTGAGAGCCGGGGAGCTGTTTTTT
>NA|TRBD2|TRBJ2-1|TRBV18
CASSPRIVSGGNEQFF
TGTGCCAGCTCACCACGAATCGTAAGCGGGGGTAATGAGCAGTTCTTC
>NA|TRBD2|TRBJ2-3|TRBV18
CASSPSRTSGSTDTQYF
TGTGCCAGCTCACCCTCCCGGACTAGCGGGAGCACAGATACGCAGTATTTT
>NA|NA|TRBJ1-6|TRBV6-5
CASSYLGPGYNSPLHF
TGTGCCAGCAGTTATCTGGGGCCCGGGTATAATTCACCCCTCCACTTT
>NA|TRBD1|TRBJ1-1|TRBV14
CARSLAGTGARRLCLNTEAFF
TGTGCCAGGAGTTTAGCGGGGACAGGGGCTCGCCGGCTATGCTTGAACACTGAAGCTTTCTTT
>NA|NA|TRBJ1-6|TRBV7-8
CASSLLPGILNSPLHF
TGTGCCAGCAGCTTATTACCGGGGATATTAAATTCACCCCTCCACTTT
>NA|NA|TRBJ1-3|TRBV11-2
CASSLAPWSSGNTIYF
TGTGCCAGCAGCTTAGCTCCTTGGAGCTCTGGAAACACCATATATTTT
>NA|TRBD1|TRBJ2-7|TRBV4-1
CASSQRRGQGGVYEQYF
TGCGCCAGCAGCCAACGTAGGGGACAGGGGGGAGTCTACGAGCAGTACTTC
>NA|NA|TRBJ1-2|TRBV28
CASTPMGGGYTF
TGTGCCAGCACCCCGATGGGGGGTGGCTACACCTTC
>NA|TRBD2|TRBJ2-1|TRBV7-3
CASSLMPLAGEQFF
TGTGCCAGCAGCTTAATGCCCCTAGCGGGAGAGCAGTTCTTC
>NA|NA|TRBJ2-5|TRBV2
CASSDAGSVKETQYF
TGTGCCAGCAGTGATGCGGGGAGCGTTAAAGAGACCCAGTACTTC
>NA|NA|TRBJ1-1|TRBV11-3
CASSSSVGGTEAFF
TGTGCCAGCAGCTCTTCGGTGGGGGGCACTGAAGCTTTCTTT
>NA|TRBD1|TRBJ1-2|TRBV23-1
CDPGQGYGYTF
TGCGACCCGGGACAGGGGTATGGCTACACCTTC
>NA|NA|TRBJ2-6|TRBV11-2
CASSRSWGGGANVLTF
TGTGCCAGCAGCCGAAGTTGGGGCGGTGGGGCCAACGTCCTGACTTTC
>once|NA|TRBJ1-4|TRBV20-1
CSASYGHRNEKLFF
TGCAGTGCTAGTTACGGTCACAGGAATGAAAAACTGTTTTTT
>NA|NA|TRBJ2-7|TRBV10-2
CASTRSFTYEQYF
TGCGCCAGCACCAGGTCTTTCACCTACGAGCAGTACTTC
>NA|TRBD1|TRBJ1-4|TRBV6-5
CASRSGQGKEKLFF
TGTGCCAGCAGATCCGGACAGGGGAAGGAAAAACTGTTTTTT
>NA|NA|TRBJ1-2|TRBV3-1/TRBV3-2
CASSQWSYGYTF
TGTGCCAGCAGCCAATGGAGTTATGGCTACACCTTC
>NA|TRBD1|TRBJ2-1|TRBV29-1
CSVDGQGAFHEQFF
TGCAGCGTGGATGGACAGGGGGCATTCCATGAGCAGTTCTTC
>NA|NA|TRBJ1-1|TRBV29-1
CSVLNRRMNTEAFF
TGCAGCGTTCTGAATAGGAGAATGAACACTGAAGCTTTCTTT
>NA|TRBD2|TRBJ2-5|TRBV5-4
CASSLKSGGVQETQYF
TGTGCCAGCAGCTTGAAGAGCGGGGGGGTCCAAGAGACCCAGTACTTC
>NA|TRBD1|TRBJ1-4|TRBV25-1
CASSDWDRGEKLFF
TGTGCCAGCAGTGATTGGGACAGAGGAGAAAAACTGTTTTTT
>NA|TRBD2|TRBJ2-3|TRBV19
CASSRLAGASTDTQYF
TGTGCCAGTAGTCGACTAGCGGGAGCTAGCACAGATACGCAGTATTTT
>NA|TRBD1|TRBJ1-2|TRBV3-1/TRBV3-2
CASSKFPGQGLGYTF
TGTGCCAGCAGCAAATTTCCAGGACAGGGGTTGGGCTACACCTTC
>NA|TRBD1|TRBJ1-1|TRBV18
CASSTKQGIETEAFF
TGTGCCAGCTCAACGAAACAGGGGATTGAAACTGAAGCTTTCTTT
>NA|TRBD2|TRBJ2-4|TRBV12-5
CASGTFERGGIGAKNIQYF
TGTGCTAGTGGGACCTTCGAACGGGGGGGAATCGGGGCCAAAAACATTCAGTACTTC
>NA|NA|TRBJ2-7|TRBV7-2
CASSLSYEQYF
TGTGCCAGCAGTTTGAGCTACGAGCAGTACTTC
>NA|NA|TRBJ1-2|TRBV6-5
CASSYGQAGANYGYTF
TGTGCCAGCAGTTACGGGCAGGCGGGAGCTAACTATGGCTACACCTTC
>NA|NA|TRBJ1-1|TRBV7-2
CASSPSLTGGMNTEAFF
TGTGCCAGCAGCCCTTCTTTGACAGGTGGTATGAACACTGAAGCTTTCTTT
>NA|TRBD2|TRBJ2-1|TRBV19
CASSLAGSYNEQFF
TGTGCCAGTAGTTTAGCGGGGAGCTACAATGAGCAGTTCTTC
>NA|NA|TRBJ2-6|TRBV24-1
CATSRSGRESGANVLTF
TGTGCCACCAGCCGATCGGGTCGGGAATCTGGGGCCAACGTCCTGACTTTC
>NA|NA|TRBJ2-7|TRBV29-1
CSVETETHYEQYF
TGCAGCGTTGAGACAGAAACCCACTACGAGCAGTACTTC
>NA|TRBD1|TRBJ1-1|TRBV3-1/TRBV3-2
CASSEGQGFRNAFF
TGTGCCAGCAGCGAGGGACAGGGATTTCGGAACGCTTTCTTT
>NA|TRBD1|TRBJ1-4|TRBV5-1
CASSSRTGENEKLFF
TGCGCCAGCAGCTCCCGGACAGGGGAAAACGAAAAACTGTTTTTT
>NA|NA|TRBJ1-1|TRBV30
CARKNEYNTEAFF
TGTGCCCGGAAGAACGAGTATAACACTGAAGCTTTCTTT